The sample holds one count of the clone carrying this T cell receptor beta chain. This entry comes from a study of blood T cell repertoires in COVID-19. About the research overall: Sample material is recorded as cDNA or gDNA derived from T cells, B-cell-depleted T cells, or PBMCs.

The germline CDR1 and CDR2 sequences are SEHNR and FQNEAQ (reference sequence). The CDR3 contains 13 residues. Trimming pared 5 bases from V and 0 bases from J, leaving 6 bases between. Symptom resolution, clearance, or two negative PCRs marked the recovered donors of Cohort 3. As originally analysed: Amplified reference gene primers provided the basis for estimating nucleated cell counts. Profiled with immunoSEQ multiplex PCR; TCRdb holds only in-frame clones, not every one. D and trimming come from the DNA, and the V and J calls and clone size come from that table. Of hundreds of thousands of clones detected, approximately 91% appear once; the ten largest clones hold around 0.92%.

Specimen: PBMCs or T cells enriched from blood (not recorded which). The chain uses TRBV7-9 and TRBJ2-3; D remains ambiguous. The TCR originated in a woman aged 25-40 years who had recovered from COVID-19. The chain's CDR3 is CASSPGSTDTQYF. CDR3 DNA sequence: TGTGCCAGCAGCCCGGGTAGCACAGATACGCAGTATTTT.